The source of this TCR beta chain is a study of cytomegalovirus exposure and HLA in healthy donors. Primers: 60 Vbeta forward and 13 Jbeta reverse. The protocol was immunoSEQ multiplex PCR, while the TCRdb copy is restricted to in-frame clones and leaves out a portion. The profile shows 95,000 to 150,000 clones, approximately 72% of them singletons. Concerning this clone: Its target is unknown.

Germline CDR1 SGHTA, CDR2 FQGNSA. The CDR3 runs 13 residues. V was clipped by 3 bases and J by 3 bases, with 7 bases between them. Study-wide findings and caveats: Common viral pathogens were later found to be apparently linked to several of the most significant clusters. CMV serostatus alone was available as immune exposure information. Donors were assumed by presence/absence analyses to have roughly uniform sequencing depth. As was reported, the classifier diagnosed cytomegalovirus status with high specificity and sensitivity.

This sequence was found in a woman aged 40-49 years in good health and CMV-seropositive. V usage is TRBV7-2 and J usage is TRBJ2-3; the D gene is possibly TRBD2 (5 bases). Sequencing was carried out using PBMCs. CDR3 DNA: TGTGCCAGCAGCTTCCGGGGAACAGATACGCAGTATTTT. Amino acid sequence: CASSFRGTDTQYF.